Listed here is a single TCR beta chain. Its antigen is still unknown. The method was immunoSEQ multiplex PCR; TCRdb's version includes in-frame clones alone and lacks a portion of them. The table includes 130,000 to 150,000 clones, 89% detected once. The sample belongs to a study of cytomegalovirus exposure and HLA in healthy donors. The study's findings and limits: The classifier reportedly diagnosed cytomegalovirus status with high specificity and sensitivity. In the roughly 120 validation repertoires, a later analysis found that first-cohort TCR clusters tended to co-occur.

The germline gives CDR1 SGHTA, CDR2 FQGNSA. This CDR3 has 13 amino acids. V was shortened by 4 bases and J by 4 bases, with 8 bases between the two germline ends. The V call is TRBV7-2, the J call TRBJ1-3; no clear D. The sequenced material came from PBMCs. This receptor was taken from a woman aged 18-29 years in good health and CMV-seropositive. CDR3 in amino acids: CASSSLQGNTIYF. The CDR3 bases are TGTGCCAGCAGCTCCCTCCAGGGAAACACCATATATTTT. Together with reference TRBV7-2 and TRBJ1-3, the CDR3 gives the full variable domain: GAGVSQSPSNKVTEKGKDVELRCDPISGHTALYWYRQSLGQGLEFLIYFQGNSAPDKSGLPSDRFSAERTGGSVSTLTIQRTQQEDSAVYLCASSSLQGNTIYFGEGSWLTVV.